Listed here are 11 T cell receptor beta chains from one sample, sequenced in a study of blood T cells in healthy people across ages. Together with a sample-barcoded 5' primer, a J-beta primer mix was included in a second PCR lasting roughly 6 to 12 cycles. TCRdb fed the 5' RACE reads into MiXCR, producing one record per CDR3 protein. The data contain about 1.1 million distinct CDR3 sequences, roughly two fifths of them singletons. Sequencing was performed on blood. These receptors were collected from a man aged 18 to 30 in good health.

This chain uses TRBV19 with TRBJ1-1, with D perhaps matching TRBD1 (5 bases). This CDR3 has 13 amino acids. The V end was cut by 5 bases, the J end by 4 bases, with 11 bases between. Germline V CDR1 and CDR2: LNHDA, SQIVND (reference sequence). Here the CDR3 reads CASSGERGTEAFF. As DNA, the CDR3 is TGTGCCAGTAGTGGTGAAAGGGGCACTGAAGCTTTCTTT. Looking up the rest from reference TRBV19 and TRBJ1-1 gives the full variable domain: DGGITQSPKYLFRKEGQNVTLSCEQNLNHDAMYWYRQDPGQGLRLIYYSQIVNDFQKGDIAEGYSVSREKKESFPLTVTSAQKNPTAFYLCASSGERGTEAFFGQGTRLTVV.

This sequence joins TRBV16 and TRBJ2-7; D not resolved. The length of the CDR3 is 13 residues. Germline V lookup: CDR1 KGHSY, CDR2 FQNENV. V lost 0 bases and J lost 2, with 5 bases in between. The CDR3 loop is CASSQSSAYEQYF. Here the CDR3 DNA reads TGTGCCAGCAGCCAATCGTCGGCCTACGAGCAGTACTTC.

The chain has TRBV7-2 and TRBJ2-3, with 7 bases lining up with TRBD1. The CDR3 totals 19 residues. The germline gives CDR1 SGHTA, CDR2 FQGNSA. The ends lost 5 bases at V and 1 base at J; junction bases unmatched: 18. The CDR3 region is CASSEASDRAHKGTDTQYF. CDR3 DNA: TGTGCCAGCAGCGAGGCATCTGACAGGGCACATAAGGGCACAGATACGCAGTATTTT.

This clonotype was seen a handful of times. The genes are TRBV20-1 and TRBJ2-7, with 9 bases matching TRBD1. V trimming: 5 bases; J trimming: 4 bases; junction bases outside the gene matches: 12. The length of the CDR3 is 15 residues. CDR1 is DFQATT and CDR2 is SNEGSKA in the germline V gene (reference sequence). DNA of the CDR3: TGCAGTGCTGGGGGGGGACAGGGCATGTCTTACGAGCAGTACTTC. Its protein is CSAGGGQGMSYEQYF.

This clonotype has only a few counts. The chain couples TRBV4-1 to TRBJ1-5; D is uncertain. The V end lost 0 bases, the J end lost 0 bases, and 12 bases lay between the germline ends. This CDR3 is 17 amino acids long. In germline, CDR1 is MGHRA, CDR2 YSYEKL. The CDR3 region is CASSQEPTPVSNQPQHF. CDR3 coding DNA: TGCGCCAGCAGCCAAGAGCCAACTCCGGTTAGCAATCAGCCCCAGCATTTT.

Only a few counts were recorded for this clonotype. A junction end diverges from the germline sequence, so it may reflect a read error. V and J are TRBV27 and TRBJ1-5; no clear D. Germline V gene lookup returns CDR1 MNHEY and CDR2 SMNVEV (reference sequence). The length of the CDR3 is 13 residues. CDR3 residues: CASSVSGNQPQHF. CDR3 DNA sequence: TGTGCCAGCAGTGTATCTGGCAATCAGCCCCAGCATTTT.

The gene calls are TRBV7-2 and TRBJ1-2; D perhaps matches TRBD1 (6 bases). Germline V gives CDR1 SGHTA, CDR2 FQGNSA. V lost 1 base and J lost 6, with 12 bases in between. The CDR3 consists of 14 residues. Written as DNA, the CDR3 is TGTGCCAGCAGCTTAGGATGGACAGAGGATGGCTACACCTTC. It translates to CASSLGWTEDGYTF.

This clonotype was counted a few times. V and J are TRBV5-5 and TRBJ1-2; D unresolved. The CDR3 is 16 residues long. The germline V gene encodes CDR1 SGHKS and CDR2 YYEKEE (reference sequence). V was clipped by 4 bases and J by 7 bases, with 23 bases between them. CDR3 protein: CASSLTKRDPGRGYTF. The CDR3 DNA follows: TGTGCCAGCAGCCTTACTAAAAGAGACCCCGGACGTGGCTACACCTTC.

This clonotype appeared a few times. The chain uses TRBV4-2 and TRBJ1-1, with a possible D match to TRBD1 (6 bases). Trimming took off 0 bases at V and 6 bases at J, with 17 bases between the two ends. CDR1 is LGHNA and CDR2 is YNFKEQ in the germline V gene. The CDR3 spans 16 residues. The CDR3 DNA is TGTGCCAGCAGCCAAGATTTGGGAGGGGGAGTAGCTGAAGCTTTCTTT. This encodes CASSQDLGGGVAEAFF.

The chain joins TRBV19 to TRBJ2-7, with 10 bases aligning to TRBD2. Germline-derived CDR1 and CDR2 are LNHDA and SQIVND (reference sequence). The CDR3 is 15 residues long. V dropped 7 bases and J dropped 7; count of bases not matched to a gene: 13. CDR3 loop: CASTTTSGAYNEQYF. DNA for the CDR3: TGTGCCAGTACCACCACTAGCGGGGCCTACAATGAGCAGTACTTC.

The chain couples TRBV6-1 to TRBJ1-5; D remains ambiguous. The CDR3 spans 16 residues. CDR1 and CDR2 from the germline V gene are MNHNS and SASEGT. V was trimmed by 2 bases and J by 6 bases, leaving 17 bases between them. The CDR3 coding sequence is TGTGCCAGCAGTGAATTTGAGGACGGAGGGAGTCAGCCCCAGCATTTT. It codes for CASSEFEDGGSQPQHF.